The rows below give T cell receptor beta chains drawn from one sample of a study of regulatory T cells in long-lasting Graves disease. Using its own MiXCR run on the multiplex PCR reads, TCRdb lists one record per CDR3 protein. The data hold 360,000 or so distinct CDR3 sequences, with around 11% observed a single time. These sequences were also reported in another study, on T cells in Graves' hyperthyroidism and ophthalmopathy.

The sequencing here drew on peripheral blood mononuclear cells (PBMCs), taken at new diagnosis, from a patient treated with antithyroid drugs. These receptors were obtained from a woman in her late teens or twenties with Graves disease. The CDR3 runs from the conserved cysteine through the conserved F or W. D genes are given only for firm matches. Some rows have no size entry. The others give once, few or many, or a class for an expanded clone.

d_call	clone_size	j_call	v_call	cdr3_nt	cdr3_aa
TRBD1	many	TRBJ1-2	TRBV7-2	TGTGCCAGCAGCCACCGACAGGGGGCTTATGGCTACACCTTC	CASSHRQGAYGYTF
NA	few	TRBJ1-1	TRBV5-6	TGTGCCAGCAGCTTGGGGGTGGGGGGAAAAACTGAAGCTTTCTTT	CASSLGVGGKTEAFF
TRBD1	many	TRBJ1-1	TRBV18	TGTGCCAGCTCACCCTGGACAGGGGGGGCCACTGAAGCTTTCTTT	CASSPWTGGATEAFF
NA	NA	TRBJ1-2	TRBV5-1	TGCGCCAGCAGAAGAATTGGGGACGGAAACTATGGCTACACCTTC	CASRRIGDGNYGYTF
NA	many	TRBJ1-2	TRBV29-1	TGCAGCGTTGAAGATTCGGGAGCTGGGGGAGGAGATGGCTACACCTTC	CSVEDSGAGGGDGYTF
NA	many	TRBJ2-3	TRBV18	TGTGCCAGCTCACCGAGGTCCCTTGGGCTAGCTGTTCCAGATACGCAGTATTTT	CASSPRSLGLAVPDTQYF
NA	NA	TRBJ2-2	TRBV12-3/TRBV12-4	TGTGCCAGCACCCTGGTGAGCCGCGCCGGGGAGCTGTTTTTT	CASTLVSRAGELFF
NA	NA	TRBJ1-1	TRBV18	TGTGCCAGCTCACTGTTACAGGTCCCTGGCGGGGCTTTCTTT	CASSLLQVPGGAFF
TRBD2	NA	TRBJ2-3	TRBV7-2	TGTGCCAGCAGCCAAACCCGGACTAGCGGCACAGATACGCAGTATTTT	CASSQTRTSGTDTQYF
NA	NA	TRBJ1-6	TRBV6-5	TGTGCCAGCAGTTACCTGGGGCTCTCACCCCTCCACTTT	CASSYLGLSPLHF
NA	many	TRBJ2-1	TRBV9	TGTGCCAGCAGCTCCAGTCCATCAAGGCAGTTCTTC	CASSSSPSRQFF
NA	many	TRBJ1-3	TRBV11-2	TGTGCCAGCAGCTTAGAAGTTGGCTATAGCTCTGGAAACACCATATATTTT	CASSLEVGYSSGNTIYF
TRBD1	NA	TRBJ1-6	TRBV9	TGTGCCAGCAGCGGGGGACAGACCTATAATTCACCCCTCCACTTT	CASSGGQTYNSPLHF
NA	many	TRBJ1-2	TRBV11-2	TGTGCCAGCAGCCCCACGGGGGTTGGCTATGGCTACACCTTC	CASSPTGVGYGYTF
NA	NA	TRBJ1-1	TRBV6-2/TRBV6-3	TGTGCCAGCAGTTCAAGCCGGGACACTGAAGCTTTCTTT	CASSSSRDTEAFF
NA	few	TRBJ1-1	TRBV6-2/TRBV6-3	TGTGCCAGCCTGACGACAGATGTGAACACTGAAGCTTTCTTT	CASLTTDVNTEAFF
NA	many	TRBJ2-5	TRBV7-9	TGTGCCAGCAGCTTATGGTCAGTCGGGGAGACCCAGTACTTC	CASSLWSVGETQYF
NA	many	TRBJ1-2	TRBV10-3	TGTGCCATCAGGGTGCTCTATGGCTACACCTTC	CAIRVLYGYTF
TRBD1	NA	TRBJ1-5	TRBV7-2	TGTGCCAGCAGACCAGACAGGGGAAGCAATCAGCCCCAGCATTTT	CASRPDRGSNQPQHF
NA	few	TRBJ2-2	TRBV20-1	TGCAGTGCTAGAGATGTCGCGGTCGGGGAGCTGTTTTTT	CSARDVAVGELFF
TRBD1	NA	TRBJ1-5	TRBV4-3	TGCGCCAGCAGCCCCCAATACAGGGGGCAGCAGGGGCCCCAGCATTTT	CASSPQYRGQQGPQHF
NA	NA	TRBJ2-1	TRBV7-8	TGTGCCGAAGGAGGGGGCACCTACAATGAGCAGCTCTTC	CAEGGGTYNEQLF